Listed here are 30 T cell receptor beta chains from one sample, sequenced in a study of blood T cell repertoires in COVID-19. Produced via immunoSEQ multiplex PCR; TCRdb's table is partial and in-frame only. The data hold roughly 350,000 clones, with under 95% observed a single time. The sample consisted of peripheral blood. These receptor sequences come from a woman aged 18-30 years who had recovered from COVID-19.

The chain links TRBV4-3 to TRBJ2-5; 11 nucleotides align to TRBD2. There are 17 residues in the CDR3. V shed 1 base and J 1 base; nucleotides not matched to a gene: 5. The germline gives CDR1 LGHNA, CDR2 YSLEER. The CDR3: CASSQGLAGPLQETQYF. The CDR3 region has the DNA TGCGCCAGCAGCCAAGGACTAGCGGGGCCACTCCAAGAGACCCAGTACTTC.

This chain connects TRBV18 to TRBJ1-5, with 12 bases fitting TRBD1. The trim removed 9 bases at V and 5 bases at J, leaving 11 bases unmatched. The germline V gene encodes CDR1 KGHSH and CDR2 LQKENI. CDR3 length equals 16 residues. CDR3 amino acids: CASSPWGQGAYQPQHF. DNA of the CDR3: TGTGCCAGTTCTCCCTGGGGACAGGGGGCTTATCAGCCCCAGCATTTT.

In its sample, this clone was seen a few times. At one boundary the junction diverges from the germline segment, which might be a read error. The chain couples TRBV6-5 to TRBJ2-1; 15 nucleotides align to TRBD2. The CDR3 runs 14 residues. The V gene's germline CDR1 is MNHEY and CDR2 SVGAGI. CDR3 sequence reads: CASSSGLAGGQEIF. The DNA for the CDR3 is TGTGCCAGCAGTTCGGGACTAGCGGGAGGACAAGAGATCTTC.

V is TRBV2 and J is TRBJ1-1; no clear D gene. Trimming took off 6 bases at V and 4 bases at J, with 18 bases between the two ends. The CDR3 extends over 15 amino acids. Germline CDR1 reads SNHLY; CDR2 reads FYNNEI. CDR3 sequence reads: CASRRPGKRITEAFF. Written as DNA, the CDR3 is TGTGCCAGCAGGCGACCCGGAAAGCGGATCACTGAAGCTTTCTTT.

J is TRBJ2-7 and V is TRBV5-1, with 15 bases matching TRBD2. This CDR3 spans 14 amino acids. The germline CDR1 and CDR2 sequences are SGHRS and YFSETQ. The ends lost 8 bases at V and 2 bases at J; junction bases unmatched: 2. CDR3 sequence (DNA): TGCGCCAGGGGACTAGCGGGAGGTCCCTACGAGCAGTACGTC. It yields the protein CARGLAGGPYEQYV.

This chain joins TRBV29-1 and TRBJ1-1; unclear D gene. Germline-derived CDR1 and CDR2 are SQVTM and ANQGSEA. The CDR3 spans 14 residues. The V gene lost 4 bases and the J gene lost 4 bases, with 16 bases spanning the gap. The CDR3 reads CSVVGGRHGTEAFF. In DNA form, the CDR3 reads TGCAGCGTTGTCGGCGGGCGGCATGGCACTGAAGCTTTCTTT.

V is TRBV7-2 and J is TRBJ2-3, with 13 bases lining up with TRBD2. This CDR3 region has 15 residues. Per germline, CDR1 SGHTA and CDR2 FQGNSA. V shed 5 bases and J 7 bases; nucleotides not matched to a gene: 6. CDR3 nucleotides: TGTGCCAGCAGCCCGGGACTAGCGGGACTATATACGCAGTATTTT. Its translation is CASSPGLAGLYTQYF.

The chain carries TRBV7-2 and TRBJ1-2, with TRBD1 identical over 10 bases. Germline V gene sequence: CDR1 SGHTA, CDR2 FQGNSA. The CDR3 runs 15 residues. With V trimmed by 1 base and J by 4 bases, 3 bases remained unmatched. The chain's CDR3 is CASSLGQGAVYGYTF. The CDR3 nucleotides read TGTGCCAGCAGCTTAGGACAGGGGGCGGTCTATGGCTACACCTTC.

The CDR3 nucleotides are TGTGCCAGCAGCTTCGGGACAAGTAACACAGATACGCAGTATTTT. It is translated as CASSFGTSNTDTQYF. The chain carries TRBV7-9 and TRBJ2-3; TRBD1 might be the D (6 bases). The CDR3 contains 15 residues. From germline, CDR1 is SEHNR and CDR2 FQNEAQ (reference sequence). V lost 3 bases, J lost 2 bases, and 12 bases lay in between.

This rearrangement joins TRBV19 to TRBJ2-3, with D possibly matching TRBD2 (6 bases). This CDR3 is built from 15 residues. Germline V gene lookup returns CDR1 LNHDA and CDR2 SQIVND (reference sequence). The germline V and J ends were trimmed by 2 bases and 0 bases, with 9 bases remaining between them. This chain's CDR3 is CASSISGQSTDTQYF. The CDR3 DNA reads TGTGCCAGTAGTATAAGCGGGCAAAGCACAGATACGCAGTATTTT.

V is TRBV5-4 and J is TRBJ2-1, with 8 bases matching TRBD2. The germline V gene encodes CDR1 SGHNT and CDR2 YYREEE (reference sequence). V dropped 4 bases and J dropped 2; count of bases not matched to a gene: 8. This CDR3 comprises 16 residues. CDR3 sequence: CASSPRTSSTYNEQFF. The CDR3 DNA is TGTGCCAGCAGCCCAAGGACTAGCTCAACCTACAATGAGCAGTTCTTC.

The chain combines TRBV5-1 with TRBJ2-5; 8 nucleotides match TRBD1. This CDR3 spans 14 amino acids. V dropped 4 bases and J dropped 5; count of bases not matched to a gene: 7. Germline V gene sequence: CDR1 SGHRS, CDR2 YFSETQ. CDR3 residues: CASSGTGIGETQYF. As DNA, the CDR3 is TGCGCCAGCAGCGGGACAGGAATCGGGGAGACCCAGTACTTC.

This clone was found a few times. The chain is built from TRBV4-1 and TRBJ2-7; 14 positions match TRBD2. CDR1 and CDR2 from the germline V gene are MGHRA and YSYEKL. The CDR3 spans 17 residues. Germline trimming cut 4 bases from V and 5 bases from J; bases unmatched to any gene: 10. This chain's CDR3 is CASSPNPGTSGSNEQYV. CDR3 in DNA: TGCGCCAGCAGCCCAAACCCCGGGACTAGCGGGAGCAACGAGCAGTACGTC.

V and J are TRBV12-3 or TRBV12-4 and TRBJ2-7, with TRBD2 matching 7 bases. The ends lost 5 bases at V and 6 bases at J; junction bases unmatched: 7. The CDR3 covers 13 residues. CDR3 residues: CASSPRLAAEQYV. Here the CDR3 DNA reads TGTGCCAGCAGTCCCAGACTAGCCGCCGAGCAGTACGTC.

The chain couples TRBV4-1 to TRBJ2-7; perhaps TRBD1 as D (6 bases). From germline, CDR1 is MGHRA and CDR2 YSYEKL. V dropped 6 bases and J dropped 3 bases, with 15 bases sitting between them. The CDR3 is 14 amino acids. CDR3 DNA: TGCGCCAGCAGTTCAAGGCTCAGGGGCTACGAGCAGTACGTC. This encodes CASSSRLRGYEQYV.

A few counts support this clone. The chain links TRBV3-1 (or the pseudogene TRBV3-2) to TRBJ2-2; TRBD2 aligns across 11 bases. The trim removed 7 bases at V and 7 bases at J, leaving 8 bases unmatched. The CDR3 runs 15 residues. Germline V CDR1 and CDR2: LGHDT, YNNKEL (reference sequence). The CDR3 reads CASTVLAGEVGELFF. CDR3 coding DNA: TGTGCCAGCACCGTACTAGCGGGAGAAGTCGGGGAGCTGTTTTTT.

The chain is built from TRBV11-2 and TRBJ2-1, with TRBD2 identical over 13 bases. V lost 6 bases and J lost 2; bases outside the gene matches: 4. The CDR3 covers 16 residues. CDR1 is SGHAT and CDR2 is FQNNGV in the germline V gene. The CDR3 sequence is CASSGLAGDAYNEQFF. The CDR3, as DNA: TGTGCCAGCAGTGGACTAGCGGGAGATGCCTACAATGAGCAGTTCTTC.

V usage is TRBV5-1 and J usage is TRBJ2-1; 7 bases agree with TRBD2. The CDR3 contains 15 residues. With 2 bases clipped from V and 6 bases from J, the junction kept 8 bases outside the gene matches. The V gene's germline CDR1 is SGHRS and CDR2 YFSETQ. Written as DNA, the CDR3 is TGCGCCAGCAGCTTCGGACTAGATGAGGGCAATGAGCAGTTCTTC. It encodes CASSFGLDEGNEQFF.

V gene TRBV5-5 combines with J gene TRBJ1-5; D possibly corresponds to TRBD1 (5 bases). Trimming took 0 bases from V and 7 from J, leaving 8 bases between them. The CDR3 has 13 amino acids. CDR1 is SGHKS, CDR2 YYEKEE, per germline (reference sequence). CDR3 region: CASSLGRGQPQHF. For the CDR3, the DNA is TGTGCCAGCAGCTTGGGCCGGGGGCAGCCCCAGCATTTT. The full variable domain, in which reference TRBV5-5 and TRBJ1-5 provide the parts outside the CDR3, is DAGVTQSPTHLIKTRGQQVTLRCSPISGHKSVSWYQQVLGQGPQFIFQYYEKEERGRGNFPDRFSARQFPNYSSELNVNALLLGDSALYLCASSLGRGQPQHFGDGTRLSIL.

The chain employs TRBV5-1 and TRBJ1-2, with TRBD1 identical over 7 bases. V gave up 0 bases and J gave up 6 bases; unmatched junction bases: 8. This CDR3 has 15 amino acids. The germline V gene has CDR1 SGHRS and CDR2 YFSETQ. CDR3 in amino acids: CASSLDSGTDNGYTF. The CDR3 DNA reads TGCGCCAGCAGCTTGGATTCTGGGACAGACAATGGCTACACCTTC.

CDR3 in amino acids: CASSIPVGVGGLGNQPQHF. As DNA, the CDR3 is TGTGCCAGTAGTATTCCAGTGGGTGTCGGGGGTCTAGGAAATCAGCCCCAGCATTTT. This rearrangement joins TRBV19 to TRBJ1-5, with D possibly matching TRBD1 (5 bases). This CDR3 spans 19 amino acids. CDR1 LNHDA and CDR2 SQIVND come from the germline V gene (reference sequence). Trimming stripped 3 bases from V and 4 bases from J, with 25 bases between.

The V and J genes are TRBV5-1 and TRBJ2-3; 8 nucleotides align to TRBD2. This CDR3 is built from 15 residues. CDR1 is SGHRS and CDR2 is YFSETQ in the germline V gene. V shed 3 bases, J shed 5 bases, and the junction held 8 bases outside the gene matches. The CDR3 nucleotides read TGCGCCAGCAGCTACGGCGGACTAGCAGGAGATACGCAGTATTTT. Its translation: CASSYGGLAGDTQYF. The full variable domain, rest sourced from reference TRBV5-1 and TRBJ2-3, is KAGVTQTPRYLIKTRGQQVTLSCSPISGHRSVSWYQQTPGQGLQFLFEYFSETQRNKGNFPGRFSGRQFSNSRSEMNVSTLELGDSALYLCASSYGGLAGDTQYFGPGTRLTVL.

The V gene is TRBV10-3, the J gene TRBJ2-2; no clear D gene. There are 12 residues in the CDR3. V was trimmed by 10 bases and J by 6 bases, leaving 12 bases between them. The V gene's germline CDR1 is ENHRY and CDR2 SYGVKD. The CDR3 coding sequence is TGTGCCACACGTTCACAGCCCGGGGAGCTGTTTTTT. It yields the protein CATRSQPGELFF.

The chain has TRBV19 and TRBJ2-3, with 9 bases matching TRBD2. Losses at the gene ends were 6 bases for V and 2 bases for J; bases not matched to a gene: 6. The length of the CDR3 is 15 residues. Germline assignment: CDR1 LNHDA and CDR2 SQIVND (reference sequence). The CDR3 coding sequence is TGTGCCAGTAGCCGGGGACTAGCAGCCACAGATACGCAGTATTTT. Protein sequence: CASSRGLAATDTQYF.

Here the CDR3 reads CASSNSDTQYF. The CDR3 bases are TGTGCCAGCAGTAATTCGGATACGCAGTATTTT. J is TRBJ2-3 and V is TRBV7-9; D gene uncertain. The CDR3 totals 11 residues. V shed 6 bases and J shed 6 bases, with 7 bases lying between them. Germline values: CDR1 SEHNR, CDR2 FQNEAQ (reference sequence). Based on the CDR3 plus reference TRBV7-9 and TRBJ2-3, the full variable domain is DTGVSQNPRHKITKRGQNVTFRCDPISEHNRLYWYRQTLGQGPEFLTYFQNEAQLEKSRLLSDRFSAERPKGSFSTLEIQRTEQGDSAMYLCASSNSDTQYFGPGTRLTVL.

The chain combines TRBV4-1 with TRBJ1-2; possible D gene TRBD1, 6 bases. The CDR3 covers 14 residues. CDR1 is MGHRA, CDR2 YSYEKL, per germline. The V end lost 2 bases, the J end lost 8 bases, and 15 bases lay between the germline ends. The CDR3 here is CASSQLSRGDGYTF. Written as DNA, the CDR3 is TGCGCCAGCAGCCAACTAAGCAGGGGTGACGGCTACACCTTC.

This chain uses TRBV19 with TRBJ2-2, with 8 nucleotides matching TRBD2. This CDR3 spans 18 amino acids. J gave up 1 base and V 3 bases, and 10 bases lay outside the gene matches. Germline V gene data show CDR1 as LNHDA and CDR2 as SQIVND (reference sequence). CDR3 sequence (DNA): TGTGCCAGTAGTATTCCAGCGGGAGTGCTGGGGAACACCGGGGAGCTGTTTTTT. Protein: CASSIPAGVLGNTGELFF.

This chain uses TRBV5-4 with TRBJ1-1, with 10 nucleotides matching TRBD1. The CDR3 covers 15 residues. In germline, CDR1 is SGHNT, CDR2 YYREEE (reference sequence). J gave up 3 bases and V 5 bases, and 7 bases lay outside the gene matches. The CDR3: CASRPRTGGYTEAFF. CDR3 DNA sequence: TGTGCCAGCAGGCCCCGGACAGGGGGTTACACTGAAGCTTTCTTT.

V is TRBV9 and J is TRBJ2-5, with 12 bases that match TRBD2. CDR1 and CDR2 (germline): SGDLS, YYNGEE. Trimming took 2 bases from V and 4 from J; bases not matched to a gene: 3. This CDR3 is built from 15 residues. This CDR3 is CASSVTSGRRETQYF. CDR3 sequence (DNA): TGTGCCAGCAGCGTGACTAGCGGGAGACGAGAGACCCAGTACTTC.

The chain has TRBV10-3 and TRBJ1-2; 7 positions match TRBD1. The CDR3 covers 14 residues. In germline, CDR1 is ENHRY, CDR2 SYGVKD. Trimming at V came to 10 bases and at J to 1 base, leaving 9 bases not matched to a gene. This chain's CDR3 is CATLYRQGNYGYTF. DNA for the CDR3: TGTGCCACCCTATATCGACAGGGTAACTATGGCTACACCTTC.